The clone carrying this T cell receptor beta chain was observed a few times. The antigen is not known. Every bit of the isolated RNA underwent reverse transcription, so sequencing read expressed TCRB transcripts. The assay was immunoSEQ multiplex PCR, and TCRdb's table has in-frame clones only and misses some. The sample carries about 150,000 clones, 9% to 10% recorded once. The data were obtained in a study of beta chain features in type 1 diabetes. As for the study in general: The samples had about 110,000,000 sorted cells examined in all.

Study-wide findings and caveats: Among all four CD4+ subsets, Type 1 diabetes patients had TCRB CDR3s that were moderately but significantly shorter. Compared with healthy donors, patients appeared to share more similar naive, central memory and regulatory TCRB repertoires.

Via CD45RO/CCR7/CD25/CD127/CD95/CD27, cells of the CD4+ naive, central memory, regulatory and stem cell-like memory subsets were sorted. The CDR3 totals 17 residues. Trimming removed 0 bases from V and 0 bases from J, with 12 bases in between. Germline V gives CDR1 LNHDA, CDR2 SQIVND (reference sequence). J is TRBJ2-1 and V is TRBV19; weak D call: TRBD2 (5 bases). The TCR comes from a woman younger than 45 with type 1 diabetes. The specimen was central memory CD4+ T cells from blood. CDR3 in amino acids: CASSIDLSGSSYNEQFF. DNA of the CDR3: TGTGCCAGTAGTATAGATCTATCGGGGAGCTCCTACAATGAGCAGTTCTTC.